This T cell receptor (beta chain) is drawn from a study of blood T cells in healthy people across ages. Sample-barcoded 5' priming and a J-beta primer mix drove a second PCR of roughly 6 to 12 cycles. Each TCR beta cDNA got a 12-nucleotide random molecular identifier. TCRdb fed the 5' RACE reads into MiXCR, producing one record per CDR3 protein. Here the sample spans almost 550,000 distinct CDR3 sequences, around 24% being singletons. Total RNA extracted from each sample amounted to at least 6 micrograms. The germline V gene encodes CDR1 MNHEY and CDR2 SMNVEV (reference sequence). This CDR3 has 14 residues. V was cut by 6 bases and J by 4 bases, with 15 bases left in between. This sample also belongs to another study, concerning T cells of mothers and their children.

The sequence came from a boy younger than 18 in good health. Material: blood. The chain has TRBV27 and TRBJ1-1; D might be TRBD1 (5 bases). The CDR3 region has the DNA TGTGCCAGCAGGACGATGGGGCGGTTCACTGAAGCTTTCTTT. Protein sequence: CASRTMGRFTEAFF.